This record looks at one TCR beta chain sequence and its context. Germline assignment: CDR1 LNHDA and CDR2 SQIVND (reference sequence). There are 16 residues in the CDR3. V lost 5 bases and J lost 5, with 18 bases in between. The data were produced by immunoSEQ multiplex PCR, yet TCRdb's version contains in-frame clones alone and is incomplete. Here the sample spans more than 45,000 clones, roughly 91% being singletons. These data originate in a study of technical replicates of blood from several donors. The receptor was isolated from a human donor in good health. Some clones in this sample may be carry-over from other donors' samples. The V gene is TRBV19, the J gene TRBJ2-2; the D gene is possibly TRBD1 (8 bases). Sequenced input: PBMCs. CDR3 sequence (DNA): TGTGCCAGTAGTCCCCGGACAGGGAGGGGGACCGGGGAGCTGTTTTTT. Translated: CASSPRTGRGTGELFF.